These 11 T cell receptor beta chains were all obtained from the same sample, sequenced in a study of T cells in Graves' hyperthyroidism and ophthalmopathy. RNA transcripts gave rise to amplified TCR beta CDR3 regions. HTBI primers drove first-round RT-PCR of the TCR CDR3. Via MiXCR, TCRdb re-called the multiplex PCR reads, giving one row per CDR3 protein. The sample includes approximately 590,000 distinct CDR3 sequences, roughly 46% of them seen just once. The sequenced sample consisted of peripheral blood or thyroid tissue (not recorded which). All receptors derive from a young woman with Graves' hyperthyroidism.

This clonotype was counted ten times or more. The rearrangement joins TRBV7-8 to TRBJ1-4, with TRBD1 matching over 7 bases. From germline, CDR1 is SGHVS and CDR2 FQNEAQ. This CDR3 is built from 17 residues. J gave up 1 base and V 4 bases, and 9 bases lay outside the gene matches. In nucleotides, the CDR3 is TGTGCCAGCAGCTGGGAACAGGGGATGCAAACTAATGAAAAACTGTTTTTT. Amino acids: CASSWEQGMQTNEKLFF.

The chain employs TRBV6-1 and TRBJ2-5, with D tentatively TRBD1 (6 bases). The CDR3 runs 13 residues. Per the germline V gene, CDR1 is MNHNS and CDR2 is SASEGT. Trimming took off 6 bases at V and 2 bases at J, with 10 bases between the two ends. CDR3 coding DNA: TGTGCCAGCAGACAAAGGGGGCAAGAGACCCAGTACTTC. As protein: CASRQRGQETQYF.

The J gene is TRBJ1-2, the V gene TRBV29-1; perhaps TRBD1 as D (6 bases). V was trimmed by 6 bases and J by 7 bases, leaving 18 bases between them. In germline, CDR1 is SQVTM, CDR2 ANQGSEA. There are 13 residues in the CDR3. CDR3 in amino acids: CSVQQGIKAGYTF. The CDR3 DNA reads as TGCAGCGTGCAGCAGGGGATCAAGGCTGGCTACACCTTC.

In its sample, this clonotype was seen many times. The chain combines TRBV2 with TRBJ1-5; no firm D call. There are 15 residues in the CDR3. The V end lost 3 bases, the J end lost 1 base, and 10 bases lay between the germline ends. Germline CDR1 reads SNHLY; CDR2 reads FYNNEI. The CDR3, as DNA: TGTGCCAGCAGTGAGGATGCAGGAAGCAATCAGCCCCAGCATTTT. Translated, it gives CASSEDAGSNQPQHF.

The J gene is TRBJ2-7, the V gene TRBV6-2 or TRBV6-3, with TRBD2 matching 9 bases. The V segment lost 4 bases and the J segment 4 bases; nucleotides outside the gene matches: 8. The CDR3 consists of 15 residues. Germline-derived CDR1 and CDR2 are MNHEY and SVGEGT. The CDR3: CASSLLASGMYEQYF. In DNA, the CDR3 is TGTGCCAGCAGTTTATTAGCTAGCGGGATGTACGAGCAGTACTTC.

The V gene is TRBV7-9, the J gene TRBJ2-7; TRBD1 agrees at 12 bases. V shed 4 bases, J shed 4 bases, and the junction held 5 bases outside the gene matches. The CDR3 is 15 residues long. The germline V gene encodes CDR1 SEHNR and CDR2 FQNEAQ (reference sequence). The CDR3 protein is CASSWGGQGAYEQYF. CDR3 in DNA: TGTGCCAGCAGCTGGGGGGGACAGGGGGCTTACGAGCAGTACTTC.

The chain couples TRBV2 to TRBJ1-4, with no clear D. The V end was cut by 8 bases, the J end by 8 bases, with 12 bases between. This CDR3 region has 12 residues. In germline, CDR1 is SNHLY, CDR2 FYNNEI. Here the CDR3 reads CASLRGGEKLFF. The CDR3 bases are TGTGCCAGCTTGCGGGGTGGAGAAAAACTGTTTTTT.

This clonotype was counted only a few times. The CDR3 is CASSPLGGGAFSPLHF. CDR3 coding DNA: TGTGCCAGCAGCCCCTTAGGAGGAGGGGCGTTTTCACCCCTCCACTTT. V is TRBV11-2 and J is TRBJ1-6; D perhaps matches TRBD1 (5 bases). V shed 5 bases and J shed 9 bases, with 20 bases lying between them. The CDR3 is 16 amino acids. In germline, CDR1 is SGHAT, CDR2 FQNNGV.

V is TRBV10-3 and J is TRBJ1-1; possible D gene TRBD1, 6 bases. This CDR3 is built from 14 residues. V shed 5 bases and J shed 1 base, with 11 bases lying between them. The germline V gene encodes CDR1 ENHRY and CDR2 SYGVKD. The CDR3 nucleotides are TGTGCCATCAGTATCGGACAGAGGAACACTGAAGCTTTCTTT. This translates into CAISIGQRNTEAFF.

This chain connects TRBV15 to TRBJ2-2; D remains ambiguous. V lost 7 bases and J lost 0, with 9 bases in between. CDR1 LNHNV and CDR2 YYDKDF come from the germline V gene (reference sequence). This CDR3 region has 14 residues. The chain's CDR3 is CATTYGSNTGELFF. The CDR3, as DNA: TGTGCCACCACATACGGCTCGAACACCGGGGAGCTGTTTTTT.

V usage is TRBV2 and J usage is TRBJ2-5, with D perhaps being TRBD1 or TRBD2 (5 bases each). Germline V CDR1 and CDR2: SNHLY, FYNNEI. The CDR3 spans 12 residues. Trimming took 3 bases from V and 5 from J, leaving 7 bases between them. CDR3 coding DNA: TGTGCCAGCAGTGATGGGACGGAGACCCAGTACTTC. Amino acid sequence: CASSDGTETQYF.